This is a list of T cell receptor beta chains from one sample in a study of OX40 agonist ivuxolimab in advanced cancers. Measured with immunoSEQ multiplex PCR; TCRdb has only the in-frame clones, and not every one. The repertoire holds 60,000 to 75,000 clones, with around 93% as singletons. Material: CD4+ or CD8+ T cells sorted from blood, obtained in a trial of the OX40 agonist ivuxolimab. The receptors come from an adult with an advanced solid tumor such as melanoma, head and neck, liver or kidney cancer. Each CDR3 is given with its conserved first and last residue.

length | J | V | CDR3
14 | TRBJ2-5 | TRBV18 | CASSQATGRETQYF
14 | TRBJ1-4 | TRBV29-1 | CSVLTDITREKLFF
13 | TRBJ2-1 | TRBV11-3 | CASSLYPESEQFF
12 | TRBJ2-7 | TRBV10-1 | CASSDFGVEQYF
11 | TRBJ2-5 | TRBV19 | CASSKQETQYF
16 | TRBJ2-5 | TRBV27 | CASSFYGTGAGETQYF
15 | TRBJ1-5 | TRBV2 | CASSESPTGVGPQHF
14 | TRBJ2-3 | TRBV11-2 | CASSEGRNTDTQYF
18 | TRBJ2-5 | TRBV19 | CASSTGDRGQFIQETQYF
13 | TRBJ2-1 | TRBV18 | CASSGEVGYEQFF
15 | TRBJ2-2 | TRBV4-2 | CASSQVGRNTGELFF
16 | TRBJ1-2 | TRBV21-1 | CASSNDRDPYNYGYTF
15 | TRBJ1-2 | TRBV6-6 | CATQGDSQGYYGYTF
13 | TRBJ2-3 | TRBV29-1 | CSVGVSVTDTQYF
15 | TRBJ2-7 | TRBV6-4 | CASSPELAANYEQYF
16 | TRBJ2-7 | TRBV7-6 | CASSLAMPGQGYEQYF
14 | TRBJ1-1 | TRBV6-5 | CASSYSSRGTEAFF
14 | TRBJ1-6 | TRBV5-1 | CASSLDRANSPLHF
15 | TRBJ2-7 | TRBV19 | CASSPESGRAREQYF
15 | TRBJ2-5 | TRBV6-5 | CASSYSPSGTGTQYF
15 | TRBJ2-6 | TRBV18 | CASSLGEAGANVLTF
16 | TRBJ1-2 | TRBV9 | CASSEGGQAAFYGYTF
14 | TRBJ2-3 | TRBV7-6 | CASSLAPTSDTQYF
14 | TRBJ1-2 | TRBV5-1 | CASSFQGGNYGYTF
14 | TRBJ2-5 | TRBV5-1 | CASSPMSPQETQYF
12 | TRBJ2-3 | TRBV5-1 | CASSLETGPQYF
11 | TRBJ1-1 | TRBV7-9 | CASTLYTEAFF
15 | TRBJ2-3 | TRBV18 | CASSPGGGPTDTQYF
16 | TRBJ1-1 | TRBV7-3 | CASSSSPGQAITEAFF
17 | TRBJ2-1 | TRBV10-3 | CAISDQTSGGLGNEQFF
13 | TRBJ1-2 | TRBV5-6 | CASSLKGDYGYTF
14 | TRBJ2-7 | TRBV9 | CASSVDLVNYEQYF
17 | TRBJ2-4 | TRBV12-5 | CASGLEYRGYPKNIQYF
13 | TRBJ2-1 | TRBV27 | CASSFSSTDEQFF
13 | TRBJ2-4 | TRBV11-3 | CASSLGPKNIQYF
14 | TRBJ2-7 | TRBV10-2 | CASRKGQASYEQYF
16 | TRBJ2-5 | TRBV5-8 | CASSLKDRRVKETQYF
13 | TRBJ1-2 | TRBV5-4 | CASSMGGSHGYTF
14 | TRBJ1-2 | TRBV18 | CASSPRPGEDGYTF
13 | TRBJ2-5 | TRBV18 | CASSPLRVETQYF
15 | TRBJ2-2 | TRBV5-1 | CASSLTSGVAGELFF
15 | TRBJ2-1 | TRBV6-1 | CASSEAAGGISGRFF
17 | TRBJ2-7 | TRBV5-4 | CASSANPTGGRPYEQYF
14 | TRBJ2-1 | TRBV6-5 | CARGEGASSDEQFF
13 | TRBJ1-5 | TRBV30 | CAWSVSSNQPQHF
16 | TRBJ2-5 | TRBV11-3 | CASSSRGGQGQETQYF
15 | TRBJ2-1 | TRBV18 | CASSPLGSPGNEQFF
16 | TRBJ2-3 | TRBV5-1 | CASSLVGRRATDTQYF
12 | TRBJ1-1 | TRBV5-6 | CASSRRDGKAFF
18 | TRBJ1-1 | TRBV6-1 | CASSEAKIRGEAKWRAFF
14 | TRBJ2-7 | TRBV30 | CAWSVGQGVYEQYF
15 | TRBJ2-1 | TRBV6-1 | CASSERGDRYNEQFF
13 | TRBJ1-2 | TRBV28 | CASSLLGGYGYTF
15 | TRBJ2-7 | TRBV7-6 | CASSLGPGDSDEQYF